This TCR beta chain was captured in a study of blood T cell repertoires in COVID-19. Overall study context: The cDNA or gDNA used as material had been derived from T cells, B-cell-depleted T cells, or PBMCs.

This table comes from immunoSEQ multiplex PCR, and its TCRdb copy is limited to in-frame clones, with some not included. The repertoire holds 200,000 to 250,000 clones, with 88% as singletons. This clone appeared a single time. The CDR3 has 14 amino acids. J lost 3 bases, V lost 5 bases, and 2 bases had no gene match. Germline loops: CDR1 SGHKS, CDR2 YYEKEE (reference sequence). Sequenced: peripheral blood. The chain employs TRBV5-5 and TRBJ2-1; TRBD1 aligns across 10 bases. The sequence derives from a woman aged 60-75 years with acute or convalescent COVID-19. CDR3 sequence reads: CASSRDRGYNEQFF. CDR3 DNA: TGTGCCAGCAGTCGGGACAGGGGCTACAATGAGCAGTTCTTC. The full variable domain, completed using reference TRBV5-5 and TRBJ2-1, is DAGVTQSPTHLIKTRGQQVTLRCSPISGHKSVSWYQQVLGQGPQFIFQYYEKEERGRGNFPDRFSARQFPNYSSELNVNALLLGDSALYLCASSRDRGYNEQFFGPGTRLTVL.